This T cell receptor (beta chain) was sequenced during a study of T cell responses to AZD1222 COVID-19 vaccine. Germline CDR1 is LGHDT and CDR2 is YNNKEL (reference sequence). The CDR3 loop spans 14 amino acids. Trimming took 3 bases from V and 3 from J, leaving 12 bases between them. Only in-frame clones appear in the TCRdb table, and some are missing; sequencing was by immunoSEQ multiplex PCR. Here the sample spans 90,000 to 140,000 clones, around 90% being singletons. This chain links TRBV3-1 (or the pseudogene TRBV3-2) with TRBJ2-7, with a tentative D call TRBD2 (6 bases). This receptor was obtained from an adult in good health. The sample consisted of peripheral blood, taken on day 0 of AZD1222 vaccination. The CDR3 coding sequence is TGTGCCAGCAGCCATTGGCGGGATAACTACGAGCAGTACTTC. It is translated as CASSHWRDNYEQYF.